A selection of T cell receptor beta chains follows, all from one sample in a study of OX40 agonist ivuxolimab in advanced cancers. Some clones are missing from TCRdb's copy, which holds only in-frame ones; the method was immunoSEQ multiplex PCR. Of 95,000 to 150,000 clones in the sample, 85% to 95% were seen once. The source was CD4+ or CD8+ T cells sorted from blood, collected in a trial of the OX40 agonist ivuxolimab. Every receptor here comes from an adult with an advanced solid tumor such as melanoma, head and neck, liver or kidney cancer. Each CDR3 is given with its conserved first and last residue. D genes are given only for firm matches. Rows may omit the clone size; those that give it use once, few, many or a size class.

-	TRBV25-1	-	TRBJ1-4	TGTGCCAGCAGTCCCGCCGAAGGGTATAGGGAAAAACTGTTTTTT	CASSPAEGYREKLFF
-	TRBV19	TRBD2	TRBJ2-6	TGTGCCAGTAGTAGACTAGCGGGAGAAGCCGGGGCCAACGTCCTGACTTTC	CASSRLAGEAGANVLTF
-	TRBV4-3	TRBD1	TRBJ1-1	TGCGCCAGCAGCCTCTCCGGGACAGCGAACACTGAAGCTTTCTTT	CASSLSGTANTEAFF
-	TRBV7-2	TRBD2	TRBJ2-5	TGTGCCAGCAGCTGGGGGACTAGCGGGAAGACAGGGGAGACCCAGTACTTC	CASSWGTSGKTGETQYF
-	TRBV5-1	-	TRBJ1-1	TGCGCCAGCAGCCCAACAGGGAGCACTGAAGCTTTCTTT	CASSPTGSTEAFF
-	TRBV11-2	-	TRBJ2-7	TGTGCCAGCAAATTTAAGGGTACGGACGAGCAGTACTTC	CASKFKGTDEQYF
-	TRBV5-1	TRBD1	TRBJ2-5	TGCGCCAGCAGCTTTTCCCCGGGACAGGTAGAGACCCAGTACTTC	CASSFSPGQVETQYF
-	TRBV7-3	TRBD1	TRBJ2-7	TGTGCCAGCAGCCTTACCGGGACAGGGGTTCGCGAGCAGTACTTC	CASSLTGTGVREQYF
once	TRBV19	-	TRBJ2-5	TGTGCCAGTAGCTATCAGCGGACCTACCAAGAGACCCAGTACTTC	CASSYQRTYQETQYF
-	TRBV12-5	TRBD2	TRBJ2-1	TGTGCTAGTGGTTTGGCTAGCGGGGCCTCCTACAATGAGCAGTTCTTC	CASGLASGASYNEQFF
-	TRBV9	-	TRBJ2-3	TGTGCCAGCACCTTGACAGGTGGGGGAGATACGCAGTATTTT	CASTLTGGGDTQYF
-	TRBV7-6	TRBD2	TRBJ2-2	TGTGCCAGTAGGAGTTTAGCGGGAGACACCGGGGAGCTGTTTTTT	CASRSLAGDTGELFF
-	TRBV5-1	-	TRBJ2-5	TGCGCCAGCAGCGCCCCCGGTGGGCAAGAGACCCAGTACTTC	CASSAPGGQETQYF
-	TRBV18	-	TRBJ1-5	TGTGCCAGCTCACCACCGTGGGGGGACCAGCCCCAGCATTTT	CASSPPWGDQPQHF
-	TRBV7-9	-	TRBJ2-7	TGTGCCAGCAGCTTGAACAGAGACGAGCAGTACTTC	CASSLNRDEQYF
-	TRBV18	TRBD1	TRBJ2-3	TGTGCCAGCTCACCCGGGACAGCTAGCACAGATACGCAGTATTTT	CASSPGTASTDTQYF
-	TRBV15	-	TRBJ1-5	TGTGCCACCAGCAGTGATCCCTCGGGGGGGGGTCAAAGGACCCAGCATTTT	CATSSDPSGGGQRTQHF
-	TRBV28	-	TRBJ1-2	TGTGCCAGCAGTAGCGACAGCTATTTAAACTATGGCTACACCTTC	CASSSDSYLNYGYTF
-	TRBV30	-	TRBJ1-1	TGTGCCTGGAACCAGCCGGGGTCAGAAGCTTTCTTT	CAWNQPGSEAFF
-	TRBV18	-	TRBJ1-3	TGTGCCAGCTCACCGCTAGATCACTCTGGAAACACCATATATTTT	CASSPLDHSGNTIYF
once	TRBV2	-	TRBJ2-2	TGTGCCAGCCGACGGGGGTGGACCGGGGAGCTGTTTTTT	CASRRGWTGELFF
-	TRBV7-8	-	TRBJ2-5	TGTGCCAGCAGCTTAGTCGGTAGCGGAGGGGGAGAGACCCAGTACTTC	CASSLVGSGGGETQYF
-	TRBV11-2	-	TRBJ1-1	TGTGCCAGCAGCGGGAATATGAACACTGAAGCTTTCTTT	CASSGNMNTEAFF
-	TRBV7-2	TRBD1	TRBJ1-2	TGTGCCAGCAGCTCAGACAGGGGACAGACAGGGGGCTACACCTTC	CASSSDRGQTGGYTF
-	TRBV19	-	TRBJ1-5	TGTGCCAGTAGTATAGGTTTCGGGCAGGGGTTAAGCAATCAGCCCCAGCATTTT	CASSIGFGQGLSNQPQHF
-	TRBV6-5	-	TRBJ1-2	TGTGCCAGCAGCCCAGGCCCAGGTCAATATGGCTACACCTTC	CASSPGPGQYGYTF
-	TRBV2	-	TRBJ2-2	TGCGCCAGCAGTGGGTGGGCTACGAGCACCGGGGAGCTGTTTTTT	CASSGWATSTGELFF
-	TRBV6-5	-	TRBJ2-7	TGTGCCAGCAGCCCCGGGAGACCGAGCTCCTACGAGCAGTACTTC	CASSPGRPSSYEQYF
-	TRBV7-3	-	TRBJ1-6	TGTGCCAGCAGCTTAGGCGACAGGAATTCACCCCTCCACTTT	CASSLGDRNSPLHF
once	TRBV5-1	-	TRBJ2-7	TGCGCCAGCAGCTTAAGCGGACTCACCACCTCCTACGAGCAGTACTTC	CASSLSGLTTSYEQYF
-	TRBV30	-	TRBJ1-5	TGTGCCTGGAGCCGCTTGAGGAATCAGCCCCAGCATTTT	CAWSRLRNQPQHF
-	TRBV15	TRBD1	TRBJ1-1	TGTGCCACCAGCAGAGGGGGGGCAGGGGGCATGACTGAAGCTTTCTTT	CATSRGGAGGMTEAFF
-	TRBV7-2	-	TRBJ1-1	TGTGCCAGCAGCTATCAGGGGAAGGGCACTGAAGCTTTCTTT	CASSYQGKGTEAFF
once	TRBV7-3	-	TRBJ2-3	TGTGCCAGCAGCTTAAACCCGAGCACAGATACGCAGTATTTT	CASSLNPSTDTQYF
once	TRBV9	-	TRBJ1-5	TGTGCCAGCAGCGCGGGGGGGAGTCAGCCCCAGCATTTT	CASSAGGSQPQHF
-	TRBV12-5	-	TRBJ2-1	TGTGCTAGTGGTTTTTCTATGTACAATGAGCAGTTCTTC	CASGFSMYNEQFF
-	TRBV7-6	-	TRBJ1-4	TGTGCCAGCAGCTTCCAGGGGCTTAATGAAAAACTGTTTTTT	CASSFQGLNEKLFF
-	TRBV15	TRBD2	TRBJ2-1	TGTGCCACCAGAGGGGTAGCGGGAGTATCCCCCTACAATGAGCAGTTCTTC	CATRGVAGVSPYNEQFF
once	TRBV5-4	-	TRBJ1-1	TGTGCCAGCAGCTTGTTCGGGGGCGAGGACACTGAAGCTTTCTTT	CASSLFGGEDTEAFF
once	TRBV20-1	-	TRBJ2-1	TGCAGTGCCACTTATTACGAGCAGTTCTTC	CSATYYEQFF
-	TRBV6-5	-	TRBJ2-7	TGTGCCAGCAGTCCTACATCCTCCGAGCAGTACTTC	CASSPTSSEQYF
-	TRBV11-2	-	TRBJ1-5	TGTGCCAGCAGTCGGGGGGGCGTTAGCAATCAGCCCCAGCATTTT	CASSRGGVSNQPQHF
-	TRBV5-3	-	TRBJ2-7	TGTGCCAGAAGCCATGAGCGGGTGACGAGGTCCTACGAGCAGTACTTC	CARSHERVTRSYEQYF
-	TRBV6-5	TRBD1	TRBJ1-2	TGTGCCAGCAGTTCATCGACAGGGGTTAACTATGGCTACACCTTC	CASSSSTGVNYGYTF
-	TRBV19	-	TRBJ1-2	TGTGCCAGTAGTATAATCGAGTCAGGCGGTGGCTACACCTTC	CASSIIESGGGYTF
-	TRBV28	TRBD1	TRBJ2-3	TGTGCCAGCAGTGCTCGGACAGGGACCACAGATACGCAGTATTTT	CASSARTGTTDTQYF
-	TRBV28	-	TRBJ2-7	TGTGCCAGCAGTTTGCAGTCGGGACTCTGGTACTTC	CASSLQSGLWYF
-	TRBV25-1	-	TRBJ1-1	TGTGCCAGCAGTCGGGGGGGGTACACTGAAGCTTTCTTT	CASSRGGYTEAFF